The entry below gives a single TCR beta chain sequence along with its context. V lost 5 bases to trimming and J lost 5 bases, with 12 bases between them. Germline V gene data show CDR1 as LNHDA and CDR2 as SQIVND (reference sequence). The CDR3 runs to 13 residues. TCRdb keeps only in-frame clones here, not all; method: immunoSEQ multiplex PCR. The sample includes 150,000 to 200,000 clones, around nine tenths of them seen just once. The data belong to a study of blood T cell repertoires in COVID-19. As for the study in general: Samples came from the United States, Italy and Spain, spanning acute and convalescent COVID-19. From T cells, B-cell-depleted T cells, or PBMCs came the material, which was cDNA or gDNA.

The TCR originated in a human donor in a cohort sampled during active COVID-19. The chain links TRBV19 to TRBJ1-1; D may be TRBD1 (6 bases). The sample comprised peripheral blood. CDR3 DNA: TGTGCCAGTAGTGAGGGGGTTTGGACTGAAGCTTTCTTT. Translated: CASSEGVWTEAFF.